Listed here are 5 T cell receptor beta chains from one sample, sequenced in a study of blood T cell repertoires in COVID-19. The table came from immunoSEQ multiplex PCR; TCRdb's copy has only in-frame clones and leaves some out. The profile shows a few hundred thousand clones, approximately 90% of them singletons. The source material was peripheral blood. The receptors come from a woman in her thirties with COVID-19, enrolled during active disease.

A word on this clone: Additional DNA sequences in this sample encode the identical CDR3. The V and J genes are TRBV9 and TRBJ1-2; 11 bases are shared with TRBD1. The germline CDR1 and CDR2 sequences are SGDLS and YYNGEE. V shed 0 bases, J shed 8 bases, and the junction held 0 bases outside the gene matches. CDR3 length equals 13 residues. The CDR3 here is CASSVGTGGGYTF. The CDR3 nucleotides are TGTGCCAGCAGCGTAGGGACAGGGGGCGGCTACACCTTC.

The chain has TRBV18 and TRBJ1-4; D uncertain. Trimming removed 8 bases at V and 0 bases at J, with 7 bases between. This CDR3 has 13 amino acids. Germline-derived CDR1 and CDR2 are KGHSH and LQKENI. The CDR3 nucleotides read TGTGCCAGCCACAGTGCAACTAATGAAAAACTGTTTTTT. Amino acids: CASHSATNEKLFF.

This clone was detected a few times. This sequence joins TRBV4-2 and TRBJ2-6; D is perhaps TRBD2 (6 bases). The V and J ends lost 0 bases and 0 bases respectively, with 6 bases between them. In germline, CDR1 is LGHNA, CDR2 YNFKEQ. The CDR3 is made up of 16 amino acids. CDR3 residues: CASSQEGGSGANVLTF. CDR3 bases: TGTGCCAGCAGCCAAGAGGGGGGCTCTGGGGCCAACGTCCTGACTTTC.

The chain recombines TRBV6-1 with TRBJ1-5; D is possibly TRBD1 (5 bases). This CDR3 is 14 amino acids long. With 6 bases removed from V and 4 bases from J, the gap between germline ends came to 13 bases. CDR1 and CDR2 from the germline V gene are MNHNS and SASEGT. The CDR3 reads CASSTGGWNQPQHF. In DNA, the CDR3 is TGTGCCAGCAGCACGGGGGGTTGGAATCAGCCCCAGCATTTT.

Here the CDR3 DNA reads TGTGCCAGCAGTCTCGGGTTCAATGAGCAGTTCTTC. Amino acid sequence: CASSLGFNEQFF. The J gene is TRBJ2-1, the V gene TRBV28; D is undetermined. Per germline, CDR1 MDHEN and CDR2 SYDVKM. The CDR3 totals 12 residues. Trimming stripped 5 bases from V and 6 bases from J, with 8 bases between.